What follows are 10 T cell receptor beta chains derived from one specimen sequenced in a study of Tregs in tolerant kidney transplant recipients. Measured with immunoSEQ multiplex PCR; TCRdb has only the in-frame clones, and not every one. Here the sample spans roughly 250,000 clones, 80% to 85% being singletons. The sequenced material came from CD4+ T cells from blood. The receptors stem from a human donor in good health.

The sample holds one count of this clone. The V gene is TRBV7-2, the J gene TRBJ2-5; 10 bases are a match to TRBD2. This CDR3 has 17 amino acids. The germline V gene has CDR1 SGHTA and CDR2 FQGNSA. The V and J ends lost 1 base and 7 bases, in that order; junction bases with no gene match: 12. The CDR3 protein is CASSLELAGALSGTQYF. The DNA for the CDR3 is TGTGCCAGCAGCTTAGAGCTAGCGGGGGCCCTATCCGGGACCCAGTACTTC. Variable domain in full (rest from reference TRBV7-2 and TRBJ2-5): GAGVSQSPSNKVTEKGKDVELRCDPISGHTALYWYRQSLGQGLEFLIYFQGNSAPDKSGLPSDRFSAERTGGSVSTLTIQRTQQEDSAVYLCASSLELAGALSGTQYFGPGTRLLVL.

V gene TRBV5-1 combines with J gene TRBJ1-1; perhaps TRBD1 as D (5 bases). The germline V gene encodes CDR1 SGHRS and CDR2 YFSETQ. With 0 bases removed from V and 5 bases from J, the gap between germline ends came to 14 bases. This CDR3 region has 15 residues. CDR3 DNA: TGCGCCAGCAGCTTGGAGGCAGGGTTGTTGACTGAAGCTTTCTTT. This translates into CASSLEAGLLTEAFF.

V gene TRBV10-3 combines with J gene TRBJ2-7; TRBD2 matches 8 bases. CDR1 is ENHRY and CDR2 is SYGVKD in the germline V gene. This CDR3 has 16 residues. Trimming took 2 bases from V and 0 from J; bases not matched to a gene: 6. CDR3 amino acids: CAISERGSGGSYEQYF. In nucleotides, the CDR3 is TGTGCCATCAGTGAGCGGGGGAGCGGGGGCTCCTACGAGCAGTACTTC.

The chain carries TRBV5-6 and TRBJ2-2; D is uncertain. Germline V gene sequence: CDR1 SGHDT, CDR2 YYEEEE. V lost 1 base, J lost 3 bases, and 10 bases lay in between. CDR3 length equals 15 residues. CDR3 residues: CASSLLTRDTGELFF. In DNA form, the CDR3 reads TGTGCCAGCAGCTTGTTAACTCGGGACACCGGGGAGCTGTTTTTT.

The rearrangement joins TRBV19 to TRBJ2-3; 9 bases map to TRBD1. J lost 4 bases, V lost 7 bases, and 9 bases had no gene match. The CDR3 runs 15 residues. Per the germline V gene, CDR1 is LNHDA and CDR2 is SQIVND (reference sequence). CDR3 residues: CASTTRTGASDTQYF. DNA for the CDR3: TGTGCCAGTACCACCCGGACAGGGGCGTCAGATACGCAGTATTTT.

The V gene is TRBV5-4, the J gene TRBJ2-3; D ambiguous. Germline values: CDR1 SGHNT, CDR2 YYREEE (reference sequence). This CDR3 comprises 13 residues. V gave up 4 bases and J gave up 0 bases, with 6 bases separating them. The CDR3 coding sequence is TGTGCCAGCAGCACCCCTAGCACAGATACGCAGTATTTT. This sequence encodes CASSTPSTDTQYF.

CDR3 region: CASSQDFRQGVNYGYTF. For the CDR3, the DNA is TGTGCCAGCAGCCAAGATTTCCGGCAGGGGGTCAACTATGGCTACACCTTC. This chain connects TRBV14 to TRBJ1-2; 7 nucleotides match TRBD1. V shed 0 bases and J 2 bases; nucleotides not matched to a gene: 9. This CDR3 has 17 residues. The germline V gene encodes CDR1 SGHDN and CDR2 FVKESK.

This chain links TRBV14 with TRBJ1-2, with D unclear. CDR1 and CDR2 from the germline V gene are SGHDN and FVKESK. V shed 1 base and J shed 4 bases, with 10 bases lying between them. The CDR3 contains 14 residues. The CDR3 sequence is CASSQVGFGYGYTF. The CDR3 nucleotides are TGTGCCAGCAGCCAAGTCGGGTTTGGCTATGGCTACACCTTC.

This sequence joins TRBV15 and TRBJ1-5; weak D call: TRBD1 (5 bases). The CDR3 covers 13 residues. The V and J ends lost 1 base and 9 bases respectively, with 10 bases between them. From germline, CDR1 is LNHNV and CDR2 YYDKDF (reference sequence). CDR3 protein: CATSRGGSSPQHF. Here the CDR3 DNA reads TGTGCCACCAGCAGAGGGGGGTCGTCGCCCCAGCATTTT.

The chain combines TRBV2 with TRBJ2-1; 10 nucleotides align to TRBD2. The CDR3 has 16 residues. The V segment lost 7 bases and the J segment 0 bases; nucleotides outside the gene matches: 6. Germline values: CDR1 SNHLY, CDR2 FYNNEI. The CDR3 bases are TGTGCCAGCATTAGTAGCGGGAGGTACTCCTACAATGAGCAGTTCTTC. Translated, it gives CASISSGRYSYNEQFF.